The clone carrying this T cell receptor (beta chain) rates as medium-sized. Its antigen is not identified. The study assayed around 92,000 TCR templates per sample. Sequenced by immunoSEQ multiplex PCR; TCRdb stores in-frame clones only, minus some. The data hold about 87,000 clones, with around 90% observed a single time. The data derive from a study of siplizumab effects on memory and regulatory T cells. General study points: Tracing alloreactive clones into unstimulated subsets worked for only a minor fraction of them. Alloreactive sequences traceable to unstimulated CD4+ memory cells declined significantly under siplizumab. Naive T cells were seemingly more diverse than memory cells, and major contributions to the alloresponse seemed to be made by them.

The CDR3 is 15 residues long. V dropped 6 bases and J dropped 0 bases, with 12 bases sitting between them. Germline CDR1 MDHEN, CDR2 SYDVKM. The TCR originated in a human donor in good health. The sequenced sample consisted of Tregs sorted from blood. The J gene is TRBJ1-5, the V gene TRBV28; possibly TRBD1 for D (5 bases). CDR3 in DNA: TGTGCCAGCAGACAACCGACAGTTAGCAATCAGCCCCAGCATTTT. Protein product: CASRQPTVSNQPQHF. Combining the CDR3 with reference TRBV28 and TRBJ1-5 gives the whole variable domain DVKVTQSSRYLVKRTGEKVFLECVQDMDHENMFWYRQDPGLGLRLIYFSYDVKMKEKGDIPEGYSVSREKKERFSLILESASTNQTSMYLCASRQPTVSNQPQHFGDGTRLSIL.